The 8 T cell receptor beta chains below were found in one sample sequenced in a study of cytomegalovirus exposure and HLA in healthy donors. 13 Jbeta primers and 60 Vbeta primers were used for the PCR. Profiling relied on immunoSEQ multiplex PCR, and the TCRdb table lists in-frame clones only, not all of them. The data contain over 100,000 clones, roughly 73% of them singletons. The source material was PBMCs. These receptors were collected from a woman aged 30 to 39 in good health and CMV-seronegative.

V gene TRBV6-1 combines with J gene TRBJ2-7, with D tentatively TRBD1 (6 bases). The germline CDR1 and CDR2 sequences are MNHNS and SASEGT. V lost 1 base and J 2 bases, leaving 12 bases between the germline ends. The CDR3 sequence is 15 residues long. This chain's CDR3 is CASSEGAGDPYEQYF. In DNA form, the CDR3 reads TGTGCCAGCAGTGAAGGGGCAGGGGACCCCTACGAGCAGTACTTC.

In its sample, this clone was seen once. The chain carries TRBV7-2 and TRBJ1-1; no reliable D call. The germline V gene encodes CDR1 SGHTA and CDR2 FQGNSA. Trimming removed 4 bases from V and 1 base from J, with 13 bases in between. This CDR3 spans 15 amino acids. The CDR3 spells CASSSPGIGNTEAFF. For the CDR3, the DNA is TGTGCCAGCAGCTCCCCGGGGATCGGGAACACTGAAGCTTTCTTT. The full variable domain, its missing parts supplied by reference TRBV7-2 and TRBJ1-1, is GAGVSQSPSNKVTEKGKDVELRCDPISGHTALYWYRQSLGQGLEFLIYFQGNSAPDKSGLPSDRFSAERTGGSVSTLTIQRTQQEDSAVYLCASSSPGIGNTEAFFGQGTRLTVV.

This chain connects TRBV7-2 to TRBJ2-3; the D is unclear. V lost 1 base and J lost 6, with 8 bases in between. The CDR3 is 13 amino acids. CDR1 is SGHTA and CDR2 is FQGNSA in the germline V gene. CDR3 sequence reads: CASSLERVDTQYF. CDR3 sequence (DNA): TGTGCCAGCAGCTTAGAACGGGTGGATACGCAGTATTTT.

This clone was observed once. CDR3 amino acids: CAVGQPYEQYF. Here the CDR3 DNA reads TGTGCGGTGGGACAGCCCTACGAGCAGTACTTC. The genes are TRBV6-5 and TRBJ2-7, with 7 bases fitting TRBD1. The CDR3 is 11 amino acids. Germline values: CDR1 MNHEY, CDR2 SVGAGI.

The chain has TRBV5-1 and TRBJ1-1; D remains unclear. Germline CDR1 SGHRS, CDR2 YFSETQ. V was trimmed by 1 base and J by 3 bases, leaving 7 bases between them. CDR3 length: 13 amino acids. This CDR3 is CASSLSRDTEAFF. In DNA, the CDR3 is TGCGCCAGCAGCTTGAGCCGGGACACTGAAGCTTTCTTT.

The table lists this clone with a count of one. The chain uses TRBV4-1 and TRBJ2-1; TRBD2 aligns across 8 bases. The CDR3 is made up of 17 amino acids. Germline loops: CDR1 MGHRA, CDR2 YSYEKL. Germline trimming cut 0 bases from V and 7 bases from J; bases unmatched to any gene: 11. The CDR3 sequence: CASSQDHRIAGRNEQFF. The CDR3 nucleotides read TGCGCCAGCAGCCAAGATCACCGAATAGCGGGAAGGAATGAGCAGTTCTTC.

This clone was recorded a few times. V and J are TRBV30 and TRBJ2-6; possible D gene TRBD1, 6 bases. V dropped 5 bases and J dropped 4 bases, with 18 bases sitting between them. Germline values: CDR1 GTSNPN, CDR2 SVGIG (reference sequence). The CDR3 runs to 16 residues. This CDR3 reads CAWVGGSNPGANVLTF. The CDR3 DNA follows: TGTGCCTGGGTTGGGGGCTCAAACCCCGGGGCCAACGTCCTGACTTTC.

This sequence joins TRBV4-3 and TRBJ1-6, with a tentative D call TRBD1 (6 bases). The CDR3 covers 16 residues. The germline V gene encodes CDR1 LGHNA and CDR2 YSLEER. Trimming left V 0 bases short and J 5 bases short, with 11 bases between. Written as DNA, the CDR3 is TGCGCCAGCAGCCAAGAAACAGGGCCTAATAATTCACCCCTCCACTTT. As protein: CASSQETGPNNSPLHF.